Reported below is one T cell receptor (beta chain). This specimen comes from a study of shared clonotypes between healthy human individuals. Losses at the gene ends were 0 bases for V and 9 bases for J; bases not matched to a gene: 8. The germline V gene has CDR1 SGHRS and CDR2 YFSETQ. The CDR3 totals 15 residues. Generated by immunoSEQ multiplex PCR, the TCRdb table keeps only in-frame clones and is missing some. The sample has about 340,000 clones; over 70% are singletons. This sequence was found in a man in his thirties or forties in good health. J is TRBJ2-1 and V is TRBV5-1, with TRBD2 identical over 8 bases. Sequenced material: memory CD4+ T cells sorted from blood. Subset denoted: CD45RA-negative fraction. The CDR3 is CASSLDGTRFSEQFF. In DNA form, the CDR3 reads TGCGCCAGCAGCTTGGATGGGACTAGATTTAGTGAGCAGTTCTTC.